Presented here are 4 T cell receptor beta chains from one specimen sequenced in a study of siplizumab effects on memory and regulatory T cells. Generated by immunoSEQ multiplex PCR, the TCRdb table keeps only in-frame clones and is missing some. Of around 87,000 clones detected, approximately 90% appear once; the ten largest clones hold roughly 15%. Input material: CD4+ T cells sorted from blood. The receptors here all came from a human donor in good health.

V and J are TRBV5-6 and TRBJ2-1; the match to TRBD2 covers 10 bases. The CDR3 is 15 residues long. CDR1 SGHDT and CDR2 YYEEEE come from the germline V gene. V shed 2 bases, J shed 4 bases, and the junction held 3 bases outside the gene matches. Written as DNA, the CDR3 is TGTGCCAGCAGCTTACTAGCGGGAACTTACAATGAGCAGTTCTTC. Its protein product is CASSLLAGTYNEQFF.

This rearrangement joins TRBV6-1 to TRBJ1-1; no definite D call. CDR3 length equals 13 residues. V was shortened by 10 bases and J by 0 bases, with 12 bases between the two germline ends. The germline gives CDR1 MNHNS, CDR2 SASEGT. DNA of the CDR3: TGTGCCACCTGCTGGTCGTTGAACACTGAAGCTTTCTTT. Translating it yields CATCWSLNTEAFF.

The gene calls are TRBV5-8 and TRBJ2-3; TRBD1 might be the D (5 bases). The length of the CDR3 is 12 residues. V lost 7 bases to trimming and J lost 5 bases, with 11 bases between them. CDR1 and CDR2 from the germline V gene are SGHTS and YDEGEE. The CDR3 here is CASAGNRDTQYF. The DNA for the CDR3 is TGTGCCAGCGCAGGGAATCGAGATACGCAGTATTTT. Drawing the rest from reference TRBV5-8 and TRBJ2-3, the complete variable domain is EAGVTQSPTHLIKTRGQQATLRCSPISGHTSVYWYQQALGLGLQFLLWYDEGEERNRGNFPPRFSGRQFPNYSSELNVNALELEDSALYLCASAGNRDTQYFGPGTRLTVL.

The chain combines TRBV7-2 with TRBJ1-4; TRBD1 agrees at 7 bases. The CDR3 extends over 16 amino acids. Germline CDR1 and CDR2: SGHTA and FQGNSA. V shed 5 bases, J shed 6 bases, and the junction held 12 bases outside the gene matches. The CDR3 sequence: CASSAARQGGDEKLFF. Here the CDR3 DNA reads TGTGCCAGCAGCGCGGCTCGACAGGGAGGGGATGAAAAACTGTTTTTT.